In this sample, the clone carrying this TCR beta chain turned up a few times. The sample comes from a study of blood T cell repertoires in COVID-19. Data came from immunoSEQ multiplex PCR; TCRdb stores just in-frame clones and leaves some out. The sample includes 15,000 to 20,000 clones, about nine tenths of them seen just once. The CDR3 is 14 amino acids. J gave up 3 bases and V 3 bases, and 1 base lay outside the gene matches. Germline CDR1 reads KGHSH; CDR2 reads LQKENI. The V call is TRBV18, the J call TRBJ1-5; 8 nucleotides align to TRBD1. What was sequenced was peripheral blood. The clonotype originates from a human donor with active COVID-19. The donor label of this sample is uncertain. The CDR3 loop reads CASSPTGDNQPQHF. The DNA of the CDR3 is TGTGCCAGCTCACCGACAGGGGACAATCAGCCCCAGCATTTT.